This entry lists 14 T cell receptor beta chains sequenced from one sample in a study of blood T cells in healthy people across ages. A second roughly 7 to 12 cycle PCR used barcoded and J-beta primers. TCRdb called the 5' RACE reads again in MiXCR, with one record for every CDR3 protein. The sample includes some 1,000,000 distinct CDR3 sequences, approximately 26% of them seen just once. The same specimen was also included in a second study, on T cells of mothers and their children.

Sequenced input: blood. These TCRs come from a girl aged 2-9 years in good health.

The chain is built from TRBV5-1 and TRBJ2-5; D uncertain. TRBJ2-7 explains the end of the DNA better; the J call may be wrong. In germline, CDR1 is SGHRS, CDR2 YFSETQ. The CDR3 loop spans 12 amino acids. CDR3 sequence (DNA): TGCGCCAGCAGCTTCGGCTTTGGCGAGCAGTACTTC. It encodes CASSFGFGEQYF.

The V and J genes are TRBV27 and TRBJ2-2, with 14 bases lining up with TRBD2. This CDR3 contains 17 residues. The germline V gene has CDR1 MNHEY and CDR2 SMNVEV (reference sequence). V trimming: 6 bases; J trimming: 7 bases; junction bases outside the gene matches: 10. CDR3 sequence (DNA): TGTGCCAGCAGCCGACTAGCGGGAGGGCCGTCTCACGGGGAGCTGTTTTTT. This codes for CASSRLAGGPSHGELFF.

The sample holds a few counts of this clonotype. V is TRBV13 and J is TRBJ1-4, with a possible D match to TRBD1 (6 bases). Germline CDR1 reads PRHDT; CDR2 reads FYEKMQ (reference sequence). V lost 6 bases to trimming and J lost 12 bases, with 17 bases between them. The CDR3 contains 13 residues. CDR3 bases: TGTGCCAGCAGTCAAGGGACACTCCAACAACTGTTTTTT. This translates into CASSQGTLQQLFF.

The chain recombines TRBV7-2 with TRBJ2-7, with 9 bases matching TRBD1. The CDR3 is 16 residues long. Germline-derived CDR1 and CDR2 are SGHTA and FQGNSA. After removal of 5 bases from V and 4 bases from J, the junction contained 12 bases not matched to a gene. CDR3 in DNA: TGTGCCAGCAGCCCCCTACAGGGGGCCTCCGGTTACGAGCAGTACTTC. Translated, it gives CASSPLQGASGYEQYF.

Points on this clonotype: Compared with germline, one end of the junction differs, possibly owing to a read error. V and J are TRBV7-2 and TRBJ1-1; D not resolved. CDR1 is SGHTA, CDR2 FQGNSA, per germline. There are 12 residues in the CDR3. The CDR3 nucleotides read TGTGCCAGCAGTTTGTCCGCCACCAAAGCTCTCTTT. Its protein is CASSLSATKALF.

This clonotype was detected only a few times. The genes are TRBV12-3 or TRBV12-4 and TRBJ2-1, with 7 bases fitting TRBD2. CDR3 length: 15 residues. J lost 3 bases, V lost 1 base, and 3 bases had no gene match. The chain's CDR3 is CASSLESGNYNEQFF. As DNA, the CDR3 is TGTGCCAGCAGTTTAGAGAGCGGGAACTACAATGAGCAGTTCTTC.

The rearrangement links TRBV10-3 to TRBJ2-5; 7 positions match TRBD2. The J call may be wrong; the DNA end is better matched by TRBJ2-7. This CDR3 contains 14 residues. Germline loops: CDR1 ENHRY, CDR2 SYGVKD. In DNA, the CDR3 is TGTGCCATCAGTGATCCTAGCGGAGGGTACGAGCAGTACTTC. Residues: CAISDPSGGYEQYF.

The chain joins TRBV7-2 to TRBJ2-1; 9 bases align to TRBD2. The CDR3 has 15 amino acids. Germline V CDR1 and CDR2: SGHTA, FQGNSA. V shed 1 base and J 9 bases; nucleotides not matched to a gene: 7. The CDR3 DNA sequence: TGTGCCAGCAGCTTAGGAAGGTTAGCGGGAGTTGAGCAGTTCTTC. It yields the protein CASSLGRLAGVEQFF.

This clonotype has only a few counts. V and J are TRBV7-9 and TRBJ2-1; 10 bases line up with TRBD1. After removal of 5 bases from V and 7 bases from J, the junction contained 11 bases not matched to a gene. This CDR3 has 16 residues. CDR1 is SEHNR, CDR2 FQNEAQ, per germline (reference sequence). CDR3 region: CASSPPGQGRENEQFF. CDR3 in DNA: TGTGCCAGCAGCCCCCCGGGACAGGGGAGAGAAAATGAGCAGTTCTTC.

This sequence joins TRBV9 and TRBJ2-5; 10 nucleotides align to TRBD2. Germline loops: CDR1 SGDLS, CDR2 YYNGEE. This CDR3 contains 18 residues. Trimming took 4 bases from V and 2 from J; bases not matched to a gene: 14. The CDR3 nucleotides are TGTGCCAGCAGCCAAGACCTGGGGGGGACTAGCGTGCAAGAGACCCAGTACTTC. Translating gives CASSQDLGGTSVQETQYF.

J is TRBJ2-5 and V is TRBV4-1, with a weak D call TRBD1 (5 bases). V lost 2 bases and J lost 5, with 15 bases in between. The CDR3 length is 15 residues. Germline lookup yields CDR1 MGHRA and CDR2 YSYEKL. The DNA for the CDR3 is TGCGCCAGCAGCCAATTGGGGCTCGAGATGGAGACCCAGTACTTC. Its protein product is CASSQLGLEMETQYF.

The CDR3 DNA sequence: TGCAGTGCGCGCAGGGGGGCTGGGGAGCAGTACTTC. Its protein product is CSARRGAGEQYF. This rearrangement joins TRBV20-1 to TRBJ2-7; weak D call: TRBD1 (7 bases). There are 12 residues in the CDR3. Germline CDR1 is DFQATT and CDR2 is SNEGSKA (reference sequence). The ends were cut back, 6 bases at V and 7 bases at J, with 16 bases in the middle.

The V call is TRBV10-3, the J call TRBJ2-2; unclear D gene. The germline V gene has CDR1 ENHRY and CDR2 SYGVKD. The CDR3 has 17 amino acids. With 3 bases removed from V and 6 bases from J, the gap between germline ends came to 20 bases. CDR3 bases: TGTGCCATCAGTGAAGGTGTTACAGACCGAACCGCCGGGGAGCTGTTTTTT. It is translated as CAISEGVTDRTAGELFF.

The chain couples TRBV7-9 to TRBJ2-7; TRBD1 matches at 8 bases. CDR3 length: 14 amino acids. Losses at the gene ends were 2 bases for V and 9 bases for J; bases not matched to a gene: 9. Looked up from germline, CDR1 is SEHNR and CDR2 is FQNEAQ (reference sequence). The CDR3 spells CASSLNGQGRGQYF. DNA for the CDR3: TGTGCCAGCAGCTTAAACGGACAGGGTAGGGGGCAGTACTTC.